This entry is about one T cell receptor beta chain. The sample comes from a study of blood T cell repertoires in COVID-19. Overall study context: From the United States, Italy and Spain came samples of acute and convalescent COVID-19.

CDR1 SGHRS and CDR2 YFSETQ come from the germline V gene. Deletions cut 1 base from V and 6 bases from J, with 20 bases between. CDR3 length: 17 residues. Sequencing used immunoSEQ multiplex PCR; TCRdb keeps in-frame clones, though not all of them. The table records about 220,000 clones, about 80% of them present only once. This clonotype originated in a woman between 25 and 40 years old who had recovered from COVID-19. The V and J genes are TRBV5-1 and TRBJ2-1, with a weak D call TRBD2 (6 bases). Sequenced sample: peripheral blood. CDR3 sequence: CASSLRTAGLVPNEQFF. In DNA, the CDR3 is TGCGCCAGCAGCTTGCGGACTGCGGGACTCGTCCCCAATGAGCAGTTCTTC. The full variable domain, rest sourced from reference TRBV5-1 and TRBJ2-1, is KAGVTQTPRYLIKTRGQQVTLSCSPISGHRSVSWYQQTPGQGLQFLFEYFSETQRNKGNFPGRFSGRQFSNSRSEMNVSTLELGDSALYLCASSLRTAGLVPNEQFFGPGTRLTVL.